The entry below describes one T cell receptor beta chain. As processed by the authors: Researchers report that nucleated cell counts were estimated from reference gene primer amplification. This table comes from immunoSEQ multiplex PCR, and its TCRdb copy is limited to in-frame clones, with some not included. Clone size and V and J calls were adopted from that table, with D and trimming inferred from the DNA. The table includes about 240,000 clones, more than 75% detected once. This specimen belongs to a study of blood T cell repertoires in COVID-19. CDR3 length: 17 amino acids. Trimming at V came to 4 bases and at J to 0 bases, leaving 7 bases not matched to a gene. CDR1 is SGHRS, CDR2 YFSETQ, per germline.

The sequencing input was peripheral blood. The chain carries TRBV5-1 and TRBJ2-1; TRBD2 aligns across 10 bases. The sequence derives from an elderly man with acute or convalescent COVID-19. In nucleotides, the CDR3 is TGCGCCAGCAGCCCTTTAGCGGGGGGCCTCTCCTACAATGAGCAGTTCTTC. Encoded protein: CASSPLAGGLSYNEQFF.